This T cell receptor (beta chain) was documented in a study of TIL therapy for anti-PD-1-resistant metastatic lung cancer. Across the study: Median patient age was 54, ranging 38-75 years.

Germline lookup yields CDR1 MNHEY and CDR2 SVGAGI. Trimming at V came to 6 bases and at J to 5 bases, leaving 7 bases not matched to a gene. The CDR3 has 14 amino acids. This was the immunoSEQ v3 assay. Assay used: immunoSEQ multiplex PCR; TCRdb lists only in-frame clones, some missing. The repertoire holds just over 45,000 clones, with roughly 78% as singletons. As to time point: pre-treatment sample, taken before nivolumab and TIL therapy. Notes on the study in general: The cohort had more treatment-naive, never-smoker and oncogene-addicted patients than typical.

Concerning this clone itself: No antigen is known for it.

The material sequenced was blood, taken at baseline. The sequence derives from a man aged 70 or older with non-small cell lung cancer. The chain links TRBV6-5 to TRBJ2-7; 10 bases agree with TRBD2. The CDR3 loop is CASRQSGRANEQYF. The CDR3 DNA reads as TGTGCCAGCAGACAGAGCGGGAGGGCCAACGAGCAGTACTTC.